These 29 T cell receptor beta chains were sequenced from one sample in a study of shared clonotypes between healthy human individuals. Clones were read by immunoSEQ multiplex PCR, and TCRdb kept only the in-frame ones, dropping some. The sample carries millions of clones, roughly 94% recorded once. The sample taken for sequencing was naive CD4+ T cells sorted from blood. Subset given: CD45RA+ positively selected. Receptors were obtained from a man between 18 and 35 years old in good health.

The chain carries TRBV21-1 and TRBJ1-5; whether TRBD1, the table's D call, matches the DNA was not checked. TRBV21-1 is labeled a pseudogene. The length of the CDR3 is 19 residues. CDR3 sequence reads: CASSKARQGRRYSNQPQHF. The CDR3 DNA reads TGTGCCAGCAGCAAAGCGCGACAGGGGAGAAGGTATAGCAATCAGCCCCAGCATTTT.

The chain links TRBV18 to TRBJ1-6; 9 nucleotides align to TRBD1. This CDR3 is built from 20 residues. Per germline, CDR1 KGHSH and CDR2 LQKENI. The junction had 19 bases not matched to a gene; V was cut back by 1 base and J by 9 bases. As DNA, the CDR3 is TGTGCCAGCTCACCACTCGGCGGGACAGGGACCAACAAGTGGCCTTCACCCCTCCACTTT. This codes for CASSPLGGTGTNKWPSPLHF.

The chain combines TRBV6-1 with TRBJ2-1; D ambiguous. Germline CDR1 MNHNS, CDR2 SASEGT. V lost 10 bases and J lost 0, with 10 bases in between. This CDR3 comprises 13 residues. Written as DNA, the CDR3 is TGTGCCACCATCCCCATCTCCTACAATGAGCAGTTCTTC. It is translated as CATIPISYNEQFF.

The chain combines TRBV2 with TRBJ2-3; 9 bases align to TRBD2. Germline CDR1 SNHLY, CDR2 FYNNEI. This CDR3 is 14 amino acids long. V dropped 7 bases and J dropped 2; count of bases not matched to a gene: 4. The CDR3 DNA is TGTGCCAGCAACTTAGCGGGGGTCACAGATACGCAGTATTTT. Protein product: CASNLAGVTDTQYF.

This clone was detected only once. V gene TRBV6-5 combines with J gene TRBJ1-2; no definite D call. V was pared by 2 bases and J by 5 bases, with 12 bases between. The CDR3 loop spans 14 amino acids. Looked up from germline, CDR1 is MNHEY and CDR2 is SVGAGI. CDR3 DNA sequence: TGTGCCAGCAGTTACCTGGCAGGTTCTTATGGCTACACCTTC. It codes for CASSYLAGSYGYTF.

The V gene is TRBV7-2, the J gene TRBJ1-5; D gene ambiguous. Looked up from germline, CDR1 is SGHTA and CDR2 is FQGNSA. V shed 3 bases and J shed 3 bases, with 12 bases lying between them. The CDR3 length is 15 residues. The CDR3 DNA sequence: TGTGCCAGCAGCTTTATTTTGGGTTCCAATCAGCCCCAGCATTTT. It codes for CASSFILGSNQPQHF.

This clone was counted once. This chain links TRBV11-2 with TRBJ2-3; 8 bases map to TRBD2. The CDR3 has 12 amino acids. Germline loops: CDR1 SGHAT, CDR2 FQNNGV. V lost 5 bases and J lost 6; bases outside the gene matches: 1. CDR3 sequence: CASSPSGDTQYF. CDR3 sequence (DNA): TGTGCCAGCAGCCCTAGCGGGGATACGCAGTATTTT. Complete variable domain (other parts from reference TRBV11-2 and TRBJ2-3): EAGVAQSPRYKIIEKRQSVAFWCNPISGHATLYWYQQILGQGPKLLIQFQNNGVVDDSQLPKDRFSAERLKGVDSTLKIQPAKLEDSAVYLCASSPSGDTQYFGPGTRLTVL.

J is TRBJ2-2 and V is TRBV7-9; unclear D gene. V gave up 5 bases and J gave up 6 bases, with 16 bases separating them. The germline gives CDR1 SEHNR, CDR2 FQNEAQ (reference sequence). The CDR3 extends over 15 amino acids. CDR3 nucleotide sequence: TGTGCCAGCAGCCCCCAAAGCCCCCCAGCCGGGGAGCTGTTTTTT. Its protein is CASSPQSPPAGELFF.

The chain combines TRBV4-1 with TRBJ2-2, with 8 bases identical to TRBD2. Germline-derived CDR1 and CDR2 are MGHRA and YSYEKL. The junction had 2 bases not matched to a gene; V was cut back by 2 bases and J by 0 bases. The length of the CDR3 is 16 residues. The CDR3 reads CASSQLAGANTGELFF. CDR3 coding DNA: TGCGCCAGCAGCCAACTAGCGGGCGCGAACACCGGGGAGCTGTTTTTT.

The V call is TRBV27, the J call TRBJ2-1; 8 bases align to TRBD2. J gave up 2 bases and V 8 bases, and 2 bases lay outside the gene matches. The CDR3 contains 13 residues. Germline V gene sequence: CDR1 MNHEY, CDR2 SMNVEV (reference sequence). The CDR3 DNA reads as TGTGCCAGCCGGGAGGGACCCTACAATGAGCAGTTCTTC. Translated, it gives CASREGPYNEQFF.

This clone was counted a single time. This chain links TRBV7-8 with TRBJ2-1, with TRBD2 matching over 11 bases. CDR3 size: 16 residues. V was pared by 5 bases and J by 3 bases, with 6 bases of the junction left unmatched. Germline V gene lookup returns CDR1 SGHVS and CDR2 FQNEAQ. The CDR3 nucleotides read TGTGCCAGCAGCCTAACCGGGACTAGCGGCTACAATGAGCAGTTCTTC. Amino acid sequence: CASSLTGTSGYNEQFF.

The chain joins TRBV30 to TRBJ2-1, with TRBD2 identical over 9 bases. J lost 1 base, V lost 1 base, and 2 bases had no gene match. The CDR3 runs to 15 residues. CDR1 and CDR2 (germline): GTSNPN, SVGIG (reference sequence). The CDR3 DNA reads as TGTGCCTGGAGTGGGAGCGGGAGGTCCTACAATGAGCAGTTCTTC. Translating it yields CAWSGSGRSYNEQFF.

The CDR3 DNA reads TGTGCCAGTAGTATTCTGAACAGGGGGCTCAATGAGCAGTTCTTC. This encodes CASSILNRGLNEQFF. This chain links TRBV19 with TRBJ2-1; TRBD1 aligns across 9 bases. Trimming at V came to 3 bases and at J to 6 bases, leaving 6 bases not matched to a gene. Germline V gene sequence: CDR1 LNHDA, CDR2 SQIVND (reference sequence). The CDR3 sequence is 15 residues long.

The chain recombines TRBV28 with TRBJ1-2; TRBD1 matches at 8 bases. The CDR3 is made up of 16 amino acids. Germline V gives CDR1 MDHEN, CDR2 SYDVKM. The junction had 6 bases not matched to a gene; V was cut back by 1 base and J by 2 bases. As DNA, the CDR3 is TGTGCCAGCAGTTTATTCGTCGGGACAGGCAACTATGGCTACACCTTC. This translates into CASSLFVGTGNYGYTF.

CDR3 nucleotide sequence: TGTGCCAGCAGTTACTCGACTAAGGGGAACACTGAAGCTTTCTTT. Its translation is CASSYSTKGNTEAFF. The rearrangement uses TRBV6-6 and TRBJ1-1; D not resolved. The CDR3 is 15 amino acids. V lost 0 bases and J lost 1, with 9 bases in between. Per germline, CDR1 MNHNY and CDR2 SVGAGI (reference sequence).

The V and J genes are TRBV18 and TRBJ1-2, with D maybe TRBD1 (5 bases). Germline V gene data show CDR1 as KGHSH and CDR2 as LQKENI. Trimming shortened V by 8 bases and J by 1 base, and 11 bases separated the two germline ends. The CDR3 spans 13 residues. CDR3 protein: CASKPRDNYGYTF. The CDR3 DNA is TGTGCCAGCAAACCCAGGGATAACTATGGCTACACCTTC.

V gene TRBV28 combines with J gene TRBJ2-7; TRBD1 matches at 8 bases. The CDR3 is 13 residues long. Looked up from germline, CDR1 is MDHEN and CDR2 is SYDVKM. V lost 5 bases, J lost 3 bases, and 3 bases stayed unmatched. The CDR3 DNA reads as TGTGCCAGCAGTATGACAGGGGTCTACGAGCAGTACTTC. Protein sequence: CASSMTGVYEQYF.

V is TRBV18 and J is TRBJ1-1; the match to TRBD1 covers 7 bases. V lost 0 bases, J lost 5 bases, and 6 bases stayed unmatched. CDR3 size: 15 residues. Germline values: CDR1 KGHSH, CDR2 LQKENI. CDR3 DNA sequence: TGTGCCAGCTCACCACCTCGTAGGGGGCGGACTGAAGCTTTCTTT. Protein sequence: CASSPPRRGRTEAFF.

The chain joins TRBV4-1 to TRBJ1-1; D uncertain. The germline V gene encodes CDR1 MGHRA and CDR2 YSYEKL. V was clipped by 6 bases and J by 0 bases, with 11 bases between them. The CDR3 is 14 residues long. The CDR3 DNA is TGCGCCAGCAGTCGGAGGAACTTGAACACTGAAGCTTTCTTT. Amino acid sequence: CASSRRNLNTEAFF.

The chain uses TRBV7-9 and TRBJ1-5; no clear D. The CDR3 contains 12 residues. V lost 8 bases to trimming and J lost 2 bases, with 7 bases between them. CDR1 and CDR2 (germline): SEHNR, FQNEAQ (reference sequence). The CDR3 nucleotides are TGTGCCAGCTCGTATCGCAATCAGCCCCAGCATTTT. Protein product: CASSYRNQPQHF.

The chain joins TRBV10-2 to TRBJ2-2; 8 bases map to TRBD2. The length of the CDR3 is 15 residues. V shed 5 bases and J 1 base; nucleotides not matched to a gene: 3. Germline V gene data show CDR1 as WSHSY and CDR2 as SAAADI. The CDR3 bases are TGCGCCAGCAGTACTAGCGGCCTGAACACCGGGGAGCTGTTTTTT. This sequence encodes CASSTSGLNTGELFF.

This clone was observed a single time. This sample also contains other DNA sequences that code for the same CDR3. The CDR3 nucleotides read TGTGCCACCAGCATTGGGGGGAGCTCCTACGAGCAGTACTTC. This sequence encodes CATSIGGSSYEQYF. The chain recombines TRBV15 with TRBJ2-7, with D maybe TRBD2 (6 bases). Trimming shortened V by 4 bases and J by 0 bases, and 10 bases separated the two germline ends. Germline values: CDR1 LNHNV, CDR2 YYDKDF (reference sequence). The CDR3 length is 14 residues.

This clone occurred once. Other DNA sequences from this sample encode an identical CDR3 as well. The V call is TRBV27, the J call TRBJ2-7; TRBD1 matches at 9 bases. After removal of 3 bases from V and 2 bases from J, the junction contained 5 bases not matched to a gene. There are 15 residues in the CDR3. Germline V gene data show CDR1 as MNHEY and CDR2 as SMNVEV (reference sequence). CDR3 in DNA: TGTGCCAGCAGTTTGTCCGGACAGGGGCCCTACGAGCAGTACTTC. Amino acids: CASSLSGQGPYEQYF.

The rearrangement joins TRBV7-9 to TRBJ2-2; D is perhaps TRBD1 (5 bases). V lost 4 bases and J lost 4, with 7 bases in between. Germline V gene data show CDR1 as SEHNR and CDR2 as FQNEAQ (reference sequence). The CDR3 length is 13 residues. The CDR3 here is CASSSTVTGELFF. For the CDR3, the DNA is TGTGCCAGCAGCTCGACAGTCACCGGGGAGCTGTTTTTT.

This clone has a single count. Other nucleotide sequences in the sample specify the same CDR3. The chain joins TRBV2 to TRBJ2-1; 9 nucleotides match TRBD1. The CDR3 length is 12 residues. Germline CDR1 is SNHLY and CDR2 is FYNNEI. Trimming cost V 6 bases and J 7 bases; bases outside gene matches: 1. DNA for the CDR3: TGTGCCAGCAGCGGACAGGGGAATGAGCAGTTCTTC. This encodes CASSGQGNEQFF.

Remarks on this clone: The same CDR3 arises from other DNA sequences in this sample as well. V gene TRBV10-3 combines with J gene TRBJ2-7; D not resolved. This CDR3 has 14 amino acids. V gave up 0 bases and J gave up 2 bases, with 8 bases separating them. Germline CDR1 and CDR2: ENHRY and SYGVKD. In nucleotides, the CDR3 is TGTGCCATCAGTGAGTCTGTAGGGACCTACGAGCAGTACTTC. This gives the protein CAISESVGTYEQYF.

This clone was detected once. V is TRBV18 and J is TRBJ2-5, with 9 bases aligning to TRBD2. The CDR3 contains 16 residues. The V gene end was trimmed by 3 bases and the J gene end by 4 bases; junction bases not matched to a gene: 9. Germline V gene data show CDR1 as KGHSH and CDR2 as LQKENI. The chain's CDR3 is CASSPNDSGRSETQYF. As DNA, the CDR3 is TGTGCCAGCTCACCCAACGACAGCGGGAGGTCAGAGACCCAGTACTTC.

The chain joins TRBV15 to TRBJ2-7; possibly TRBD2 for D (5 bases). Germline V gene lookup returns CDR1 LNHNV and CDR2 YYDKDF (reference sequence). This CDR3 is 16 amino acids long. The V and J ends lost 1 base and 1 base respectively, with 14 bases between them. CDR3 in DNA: TGTGCCACCAGCAGAGCTTTAGCGACAAAGTCCTACGAGCAGTACTTC. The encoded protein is CATSRALATKSYEQYF.

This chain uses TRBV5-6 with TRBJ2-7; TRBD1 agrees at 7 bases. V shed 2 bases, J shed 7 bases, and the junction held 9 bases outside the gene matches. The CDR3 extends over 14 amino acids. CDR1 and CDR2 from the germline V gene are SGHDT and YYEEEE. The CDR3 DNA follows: TGTGCCAGCAGCTTCAGACAGGGTTTCTGGGAGCAGTACTTC. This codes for CASSFRQGFWEQYF.